The 18 T cell receptor beta chains reported below all come from one sample, sequenced in a study of radiation and T cells in renal cell carcinoma. Here immunoSEQ multiplex PCR was the method, and the copy in TCRdb shows in-frame clones only, minus some. The data hold approximately 150,000 clones, with approximately 86% observed a single time. Time point given: blood 4 weeks post-SBRT, at nephrectomy. The treatment here: 15 Gy SBRT to primary tumor, nephrectomy 4 weeks later. The material was blood, obtained from a patient whose treatment included radiotherapy and nephrectomy. Receptors originate from a woman aged 45-65 years with renal cell carcinoma.

The chain couples TRBV4-3 to TRBJ1-2; possible D gene TRBD1, 5 bases. Germline-derived CDR1 and CDR2 are LGHNA and YSLEER. V shed 3 bases and J shed 5 bases, with 10 bases lying between them. CDR3 length: 13 amino acids. CDR3 region: CASSHAGSYGYTF. For the CDR3, the DNA is TGCGCCAGCAGCCATGCAGGGTCTTATGGCTACACCTTC.

This chain links TRBV11-3 with TRBJ1-1; TRBD1 might be the D (6 bases). The V end was cut by 1 base, the J end by 10 bases, with 13 bases between. The germline gives CDR1 SGHNT, CDR2 YENEEA. The CDR3 totals 13 residues. The CDR3 region has the DNA TGTGCCAGCAGCTTAGGGGGGGCTCAGGGAGCTTTCTTT. This encodes CASSLGGAQGAFF.

The rearrangement joins TRBV27 to TRBJ2-7; D is possibly TRBD1 (6 bases). Germline V lookup: CDR1 MNHEY, CDR2 SMNVEV (reference sequence). V dropped 3 bases and J dropped 5 bases, with 11 bases sitting between them. CDR3 length equals 13 residues. CDR3 loop: CASSFTGYHEQYF. For the CDR3, the DNA is TGTGCCAGCAGTTTTACAGGGTACCACGAGCAGTACTTC.

The chain combines TRBV7-2 with TRBJ2-5; D gene uncertain. This CDR3 is 13 amino acids long. V gave up 4 bases and J gave up 1 base, with 7 bases separating them. The germline CDR1 and CDR2 sequences are SGHTA and FQGNSA. The CDR3: CASSYEFQETQYF. The CDR3 region has the DNA TGTGCCAGCAGCTACGAATTCCAAGAGACCCAGTACTTC.

The sample holds one count of this clone. This chain connects TRBV7-8 to TRBJ2-7, with 13 nucleotides matching TRBD2. With 10 bases clipped from V and 7 bases from J, the junction kept 7 bases outside the gene matches. This CDR3 has 13 amino acids. CDR1 SGHVS and CDR2 FQNEAQ come from the germline V gene. The CDR3 region has the DNA TGTGCCATCTCACTAGCGGGAGGGAGAGAGCAGTACTTC. Translated: CAISLAGGREQYF. Drawing the rest from reference TRBV7-8 and TRBJ2-7, the complete variable domain is GAGVSQSPRYKVAKRGQDVALRCDPISGHVSLFWYQQALGQGPEFLTYFQNEAQLDKSGLPSDRFFAERPEGSVSTLKIQRTQQEDSAVYLCAISLAGGREQYFGPGTRLTVT.

The genes are TRBV5-1 and TRBJ2-1; 11 nucleotides line up with TRBD2. The junction had 7 bases not matched to a gene; V was cut back by 0 bases and J by 8 bases. Germline values: CDR1 SGHRS, CDR2 YFSETQ. The CDR3 consists of 16 residues. The CDR3 reads CASSLVLAGVFYEQFF. The CDR3 nucleotides read TGCGCCAGCAGCTTGGTACTAGCGGGGGTTTTCTATGAGCAGTTCTTC.

This clone was observed once. The chain uses TRBV27 and TRBJ1-6; tentative D call: TRBD1 (5 bases). Deletions cut 2 bases from V and 0 bases from J, with 14 bases between. Germline CDR1 and CDR2: MNHEY and SMNVEV (reference sequence). The CDR3 has 18 residues. The CDR3 coding sequence is TGTGCCAGCAGTTTAGGGACTTACGGTAGCTCCTATAATTCACCCCTCCACTTT. Its translation: CASSLGTYGSSYNSPLHF.

The genes are TRBV27 and TRBJ2-3; D is perhaps TRBD1 or TRBD2 (5 bases each). The CDR3 contains 15 residues. Looked up from germline, CDR1 is MNHEY and CDR2 is SMNVEV (reference sequence). V lost 7 bases and J lost 3, with 17 bases in between. DNA of the CDR3: TGTGCCAGCACCCTCGGTCGGGGCGGAACAGATACGCAGTATTTT. Protein: CASTLGRGGTDTQYF.

This clone occurred once. The chain joins TRBV19 to TRBJ1-2; tentatively, D is TRBD1 (5 bases). Germline CDR1 LNHDA, CDR2 SQIVND (reference sequence). This CDR3 contains 15 residues. Trimming took off 5 bases at V and 6 bases at J, with 19 bases between the two ends. CDR3 region: CASSPRGGTRNGYTF. CDR3 bases: TGTGCCAGTAGTCCCCGGGGAGGGACTAGAAATGGCTACACCTTC. The full variable domain, rest sourced from reference TRBV19 and TRBJ1-2, is DGGITQSPKYLFRKEGQNVTLSCEQNLNHDAMYWYRQDPGQGLRLIYYSQIVNDFQKGDIAEGYSVSREKKESFPLTVTSAQKNPTAFYLCASSPRGGTRNGYTFGSGTRLTVV.

The V call is TRBV18, the J call TRBJ1-3, with D possibly being TRBD1 (6 bases). The ends were cut back, 4 bases at V and 2 bases at J, with 15 bases in the middle. Per germline, CDR1 KGHSH and CDR2 LQKENI. The CDR3 is made up of 16 amino acids. CDR3 amino acids: CASSLSQGTAGNTIYF. CDR3 DNA: TGTGCCAGCTCACTCTCCCAGGGGACGGCTGGAAACACCATATATTTT.

The rearrangement joins TRBV5-6 to TRBJ2-7, with D unresolved. Germline lookup yields CDR1 SGHDT and CDR2 YYEEEE. This CDR3 is 12 amino acids long. Trimming removed 0 bases from V and 2 bases from J, with 3 bases in between. The CDR3 reads CASSLAAYEQYF. In nucleotides, the CDR3 is TGTGCCAGCAGCTTGGCCGCCTACGAGCAGTACTTC.

The chain employs TRBV9 and TRBJ2-2, with no clear D. The CDR3 contains 17 residues. Germline V lookup: CDR1 SGDLS, CDR2 YYNGEE. V gave up 4 bases and J gave up 0 bases, with 16 bases separating them. CDR3 protein: CASSTRRGGSNTGELFF. The DNA of the CDR3 is TGTGCCAGCAGCACGAGACGAGGCGGATCGAACACCGGGGAGCTGTTTTTT.

The chain couples TRBV5-1 to TRBJ2-3; 7 bases agree with TRBD1. V lost 4 bases and J lost 1; bases outside the gene matches: 9. Germline V CDR1 and CDR2: SGHRS, YFSETQ. CDR3 length: 16 amino acids. The CDR3 region is CASSRTQGYGTDTQYF. As DNA, the CDR3 is TGCGCCAGCAGCAGAACACAGGGGTACGGCACAGATACGCAGTATTTT. The whole variable domain, filled in from reference TRBV5-1 and TRBJ2-3, reads KAGVTQTPRYLIKTRGQQVTLSCSPISGHRSVSWYQQTPGQGLQFLFEYFSETQRNKGNFPGRFSGRQFSNSRSEMNVSTLELGDSALYLCASSRTQGYGTDTQYFGPGTRLTVL.

The V call is TRBV19, the J call TRBJ2-3, with D hard to call. This CDR3 is 14 amino acids long. The V and J ends lost 5 bases and 2 bases respectively, with 11 bases between them. Germline CDR1 reads LNHDA; CDR2 reads SQIVND (reference sequence). CDR3 nucleotides: TGTGCCAGTAGTCTCGGACCCTACACAGATACGCAGTATTTT. Protein: CASSLGPYTDTQYF.

In regard to this clone: The same CDR3 also results from other DNA sequences found in this sample. V and J are TRBV5-1 and TRBJ1-6; TRBD1 agrees at 7 bases. This CDR3 spans 15 amino acids. The V gene end was trimmed by 1 base and the J gene end by 10 bases; junction bases not matched to a gene: 8. CDR1 is SGHRS, CDR2 YFSETQ, per germline. The CDR3 DNA reads as TGCGCCAGCAGCTTGAAGGGTCAGGGGGGCTCACCCCTCCACTTT. Protein sequence: CASSLKGQGGSPLHF.

This clone was found once. This chain links TRBV5-1 with TRBJ1-2; D remains ambiguous. Deletions cut 0 bases from V and 0 bases from J, with 6 bases between. The length of the CDR3 is 14 residues. CDR1 is SGHRS and CDR2 is YFSETQ in the germline V gene. CDR3 sequence reads: CASSLDGTNYGYTF. CDR3 nucleotides: TGCGCCAGCAGCTTGGACGGGACTAACTATGGCTACACCTTC.

The chain employs TRBV5-1 and TRBJ2-3, with a tentative D call TRBD2 (5 bases). Germline assignment: CDR1 SGHRS and CDR2 YFSETQ. The CDR3 has 14 amino acids. V lost 2 bases, J lost 1 base, and 8 bases lay in between. CDR3 sequence reads: CASSFGGRTDTQYF. CDR3 sequence (DNA): TGCGCCAGCAGCTTTGGCGGGCGCACAGATACGCAGTATTTT.

The chain is built from TRBV9 and TRBJ1-1; 8 nucleotides agree with TRBD1. The germline V gene has CDR1 SGDLS and CDR2 YYNGEE. The CDR3 spans 15 residues. J lost 2 bases, V lost 4 bases, and 7 bases had no gene match. CDR3: CASSPETGENTEAFF. In nucleotides, the CDR3 is TGTGCCAGCAGCCCCGAGACAGGGGAAAACACTGAAGCTTTCTTT.